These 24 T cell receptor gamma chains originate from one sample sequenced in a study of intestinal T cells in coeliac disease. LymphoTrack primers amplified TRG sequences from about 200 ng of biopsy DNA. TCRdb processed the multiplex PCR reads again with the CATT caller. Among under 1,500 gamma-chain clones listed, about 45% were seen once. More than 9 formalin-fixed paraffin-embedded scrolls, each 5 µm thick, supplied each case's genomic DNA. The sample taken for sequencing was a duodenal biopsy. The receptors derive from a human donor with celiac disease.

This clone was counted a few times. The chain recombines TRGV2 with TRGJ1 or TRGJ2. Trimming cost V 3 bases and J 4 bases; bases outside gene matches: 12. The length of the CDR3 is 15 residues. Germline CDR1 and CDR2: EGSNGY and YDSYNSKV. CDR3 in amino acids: CATWDSARVYYKKLF. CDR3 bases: TGTGCCACCTGGGACAGCGCTCGAGTGTATTATAAGAAACTCTTT.

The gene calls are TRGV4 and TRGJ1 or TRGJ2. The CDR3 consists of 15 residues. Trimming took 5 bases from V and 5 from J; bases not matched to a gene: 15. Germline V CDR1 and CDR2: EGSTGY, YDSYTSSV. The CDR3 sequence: CATWALDRGNYKKLF. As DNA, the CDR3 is TGTGCCACCTGGGCACTTGATAGGGGAAATTATAAGAAACTCTTT.

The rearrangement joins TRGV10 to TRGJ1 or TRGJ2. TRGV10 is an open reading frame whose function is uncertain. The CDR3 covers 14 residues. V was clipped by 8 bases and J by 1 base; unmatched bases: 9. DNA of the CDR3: TGTGCTGCGTGGAGACCCGAAAATTATTATAAGAAACTCTTT. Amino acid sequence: CAAWRPENYYKKLF.

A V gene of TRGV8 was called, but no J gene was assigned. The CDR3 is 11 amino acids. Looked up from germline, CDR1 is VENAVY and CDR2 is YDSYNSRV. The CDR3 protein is CATWAESRKLF. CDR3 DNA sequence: TGTGCCACCTGGGCTGAGAGTAGAAAACTCTTT.

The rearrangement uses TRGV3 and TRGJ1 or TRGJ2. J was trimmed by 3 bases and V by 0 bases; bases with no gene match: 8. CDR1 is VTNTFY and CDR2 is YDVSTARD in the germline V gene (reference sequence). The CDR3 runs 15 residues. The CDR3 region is CATWDRRGGYYKKLF. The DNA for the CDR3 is TGTGCCACCTGGGACAGGCGGGGGGGTTATTATAAGAAACTCTTT.

DNA for the CDR3: TGTGCCACCTGGGACAGGCTCACGGATTCGAATTATTATAAGAAACTCTTT. This gives the protein CATWDRLTDSNYYKKLF. The genes are TRGV5 and TRGJ1 or TRGJ2. Germline V CDR1 and CDR2: VINAFY, YDVSNSKD. Losses at the gene ends were 0 bases for V and 0 bases for J; bases not matched to a gene: 11. This CDR3 has 17 amino acids.

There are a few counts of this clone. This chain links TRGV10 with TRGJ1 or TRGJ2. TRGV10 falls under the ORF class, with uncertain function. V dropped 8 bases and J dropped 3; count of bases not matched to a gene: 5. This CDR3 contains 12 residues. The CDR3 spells CAAWELYYKKLF. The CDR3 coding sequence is TGTGCTGCGTGGGAACTTTATTATAAGAAACTCTTT.

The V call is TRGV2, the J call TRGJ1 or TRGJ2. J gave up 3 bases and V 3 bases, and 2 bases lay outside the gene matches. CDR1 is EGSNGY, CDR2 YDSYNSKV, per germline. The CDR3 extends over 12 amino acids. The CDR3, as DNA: TGTGCCACCTGGGACCTTTATTATAAGAAACTCTTT. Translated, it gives CATWDLYYKKLF.

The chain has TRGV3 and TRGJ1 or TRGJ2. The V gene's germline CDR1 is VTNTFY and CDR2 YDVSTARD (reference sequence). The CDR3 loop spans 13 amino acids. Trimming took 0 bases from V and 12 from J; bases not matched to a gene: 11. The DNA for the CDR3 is TGTGCCACCTGGGACAGGCCCCATTTTAGGAAACTCTTT. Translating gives CATWDRPHFRKLF.

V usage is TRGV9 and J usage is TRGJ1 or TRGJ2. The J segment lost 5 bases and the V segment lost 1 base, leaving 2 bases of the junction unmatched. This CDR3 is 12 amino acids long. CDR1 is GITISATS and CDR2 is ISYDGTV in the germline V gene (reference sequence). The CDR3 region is CALWEVDYKKLF. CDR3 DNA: TGTGCCTTGTGGGAGGTAGATTATAAGAAACTCTTT.

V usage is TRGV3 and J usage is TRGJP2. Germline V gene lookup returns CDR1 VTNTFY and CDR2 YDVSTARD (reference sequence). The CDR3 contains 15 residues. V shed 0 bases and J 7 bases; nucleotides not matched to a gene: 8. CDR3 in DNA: TGTGCCACCTGGGACAGGGGGTCGGATGATTGGATCAAGACGTTT. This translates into CATWDRGSDDWIKTF.

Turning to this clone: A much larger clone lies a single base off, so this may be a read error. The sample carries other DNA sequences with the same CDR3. The CDR3 DNA follows: TGTGCCACCTGGGATGGCCTTTATTATAAGAAACTCTTT. Protein: CATWDGLYYKKLF. The J gene is TRGJ1 or TRGJ2, the V gene TRGV2. The CDR3 spans 13 residues. The germline CDR1 and CDR2 sequences are EGSNGY and YDSYNSKV. V dropped 4 bases and J dropped 3; count of bases not matched to a gene: 6.

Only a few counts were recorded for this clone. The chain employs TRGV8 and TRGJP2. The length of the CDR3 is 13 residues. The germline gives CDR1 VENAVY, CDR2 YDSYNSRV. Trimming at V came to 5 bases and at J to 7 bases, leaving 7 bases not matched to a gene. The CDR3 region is CATWVDVDWIKTF. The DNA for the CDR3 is TGTGCCACCTGGGTCGACGTTGATTGGATCAAGACGTTT.

The CDR3 spells CATWDGSFRIKTF. The CDR3 coding sequence is TGTGCCACCTGGGACGGAAGCTTTAGGATCAAGACGTTT. The V call is TRGV2, the J call TRGJP2. Germline lookup yields CDR1 EGSNGY and CDR2 YDSYNSKV. This CDR3 region has 13 residues. With 1 base clipped from V and 12 bases from J, the junction kept 8 bases outside the gene matches.

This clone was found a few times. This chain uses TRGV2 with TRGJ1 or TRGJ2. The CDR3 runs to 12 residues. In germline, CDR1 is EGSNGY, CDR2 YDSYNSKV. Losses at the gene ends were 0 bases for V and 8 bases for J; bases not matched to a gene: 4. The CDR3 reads CATWDGRDKKLF. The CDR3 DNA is TGTGCCACCTGGGACGGGCGCGATAAGAAACTCTTT.

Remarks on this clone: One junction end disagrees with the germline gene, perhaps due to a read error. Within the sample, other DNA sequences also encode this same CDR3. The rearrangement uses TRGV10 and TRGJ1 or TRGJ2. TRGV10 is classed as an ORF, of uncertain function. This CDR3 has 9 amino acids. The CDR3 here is CAASTKKLF. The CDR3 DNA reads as TGCGCTGCGTCTACAAAGAAACTCTTT.

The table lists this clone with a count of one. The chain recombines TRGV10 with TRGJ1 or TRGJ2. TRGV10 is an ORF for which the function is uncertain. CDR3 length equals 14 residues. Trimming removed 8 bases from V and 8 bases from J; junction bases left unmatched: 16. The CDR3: CAAWDFLGADKKLF. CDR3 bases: TGTGCTGCGTGGGATTTTTTGGGGGCGGATAAGAAACTCTTT.

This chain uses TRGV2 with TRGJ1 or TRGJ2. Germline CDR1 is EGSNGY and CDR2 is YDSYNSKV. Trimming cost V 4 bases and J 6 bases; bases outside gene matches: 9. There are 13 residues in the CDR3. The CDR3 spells CATWDGPGYKKLF. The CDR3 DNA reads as TGTGCCACCTGGGATGGGCCGGGTTATAAGAAACTCTTT.

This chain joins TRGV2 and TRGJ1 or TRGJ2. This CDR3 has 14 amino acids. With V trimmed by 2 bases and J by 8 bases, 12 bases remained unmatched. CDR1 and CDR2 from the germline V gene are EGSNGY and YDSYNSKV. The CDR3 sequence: CATWDAHFGDKKLF. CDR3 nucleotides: TGTGCCACCTGGGACGCGCATTTTGGGGATAAGAAACTCTTT.

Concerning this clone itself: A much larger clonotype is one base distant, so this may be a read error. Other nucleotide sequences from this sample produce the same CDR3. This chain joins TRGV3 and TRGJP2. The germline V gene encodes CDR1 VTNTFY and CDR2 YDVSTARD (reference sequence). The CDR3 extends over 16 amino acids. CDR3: CATWDRRVFSDWIKTF. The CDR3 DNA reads TGTGCCACCTGGGACAGGCGGGTTTTTAGTGACTGGATCAAGACGTTT.

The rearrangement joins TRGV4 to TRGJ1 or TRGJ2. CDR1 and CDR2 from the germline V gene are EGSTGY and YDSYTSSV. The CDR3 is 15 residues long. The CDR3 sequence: CAPGSSAQDYYKKLF. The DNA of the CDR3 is TGTGCACCTGGATCGAGTGCGCAAGATTATTATAAGAAACTCTTT.

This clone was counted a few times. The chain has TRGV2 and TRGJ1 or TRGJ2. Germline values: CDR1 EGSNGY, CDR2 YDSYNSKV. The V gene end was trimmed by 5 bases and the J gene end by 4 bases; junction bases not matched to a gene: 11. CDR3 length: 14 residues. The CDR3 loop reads CATWAPEGYYKKLF. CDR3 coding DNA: TGTGCCACCTGGGCCCCCGAGGGATATTATAAGAAACTCTTT.

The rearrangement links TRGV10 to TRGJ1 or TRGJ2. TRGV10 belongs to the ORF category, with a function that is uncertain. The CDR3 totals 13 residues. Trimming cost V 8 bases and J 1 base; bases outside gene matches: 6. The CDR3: CAAWALNYYKKLF. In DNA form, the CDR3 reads TGTGCTGCGTGGGCCCTCAATTATTATAAGAAACTCTTT.

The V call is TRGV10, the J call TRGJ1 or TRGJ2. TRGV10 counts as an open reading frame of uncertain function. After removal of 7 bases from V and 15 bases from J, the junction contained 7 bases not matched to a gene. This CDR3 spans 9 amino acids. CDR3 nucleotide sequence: TGTGCTGCGTGGTTCGGGAGACTCTTT. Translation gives CAAWFGRLF.